Shown below are 30 T cell receptor beta chains from a single sample sequenced in a study of Ad26.COV2.S vaccination and SARS-CoV-2 variants. TCRdb's table, derived via immunoSEQ multiplex PCR, lists solely in-frame clones and lacks some. The sample has about 440,000 clones, approximately 88% seen once. Treatment reported: around 19 received Ad26.COV2.S at low or high dose, single or two shots; roughly five received placebo; per-sample allocation not given. At day 63 after the first vaccine or placebo injection, samples were drawn. The specimen comprised peripheral blood, sampled in a trial of Ad26.COV2.S vaccine versus placebo. The receptors were gathered from a person between 18 and 59 years old who received the Ad26.COV2.S COVID-19 vaccine or a placebo.

CDR3 bases: TGCGCCAGCAGCTTGAACCCCGACAGACAAGGAGGCTACACCTTC. Translation gives CASSLNPDRQGGYTF. V gene TRBV5-1 combines with J gene TRBJ1-2; TRBD1 might be the D (5 bases). Germline V gene sequence: CDR1 SGHRS, CDR2 YFSETQ. The germline V and J ends were trimmed by 1 base and 8 bases, with 18 bases remaining between them. The CDR3 has 15 residues.

In its sample, this clone was seen a few times. This chain uses TRBV29-1 with TRBJ2-2; possible D gene TRBD2, 5 bases. The CDR3 extends over 12 amino acids. CDR1 is SQVTM, CDR2 ANQGSEA, per germline. Deletions cut 4 bases from V and 5 bases from J, with 8 bases between. The CDR3 bases are TGCAGCGTTGCTCGAGGGACCGGGGAGCTGTTTTTT. Protein: CSVARGTGELFF.

This clone appeared once. The chain employs TRBV3-1 (or the pseudogene TRBV3-2) and TRBJ1-1, with D unresolved. V was clipped by 4 bases and J by 11 bases, with 17 bases between them. CDR1 LGHDT and CDR2 YNNKEL come from the germline V gene (reference sequence). This CDR3 spans 13 amino acids. CDR3 sequence reads: CASSPTGGEAAFF. The CDR3 coding sequence is TGTGCCAGCAGCCCGACCGGCGGGGAGGCGGCTTTCTTT.

In nucleotides, the CDR3 is TGTGCCAGCAGCCAAGATTCCCAGCGCAACATTCAGTACTTC. The encoded protein is CASSQDSQRNIQYF. The J gene is TRBJ2-4, the V gene TRBV4-2; D ambiguous. CDR1 LGHNA and CDR2 YNFKEQ come from the germline V gene. CDR3 length: 14 residues. Trimming removed 0 bases at V and 7 bases at J, with 10 bases between.

This sequence joins TRBV28 and TRBJ1-2; no firm D call. Trimming pared 6 bases from V and 8 bases from J, leaving 16 bases between. CDR1 is MDHEN and CDR2 is SYDVKM in the germline V gene. The CDR3 is 13 residues long. This CDR3 is CASRNDMVGGYTF. CDR3 nucleotide sequence: TGTGCCAGCAGGAATGACATGGTAGGCGGCTACACCTTC.

V and J are TRBV28 and TRBJ2-7; 7 bases align to TRBD2. Per the germline V gene, CDR1 is MDHEN and CDR2 is SYDVKM. J was trimmed by 7 bases and V by 3 bases; bases with no gene match: 12. CDR3 length: 15 residues. The CDR3 reads CASSFGSAGVMEQYF. CDR3 in DNA: TGTGCCAGCAGTTTCGGTTCCGCGGGGGTTATGGAGCAGTACTTC.

The count of this clone is one. The V call is TRBV5-4, the J call TRBJ1-2, with D maybe TRBD1 (5 bases). The CDR3 sequence is 15 residues long. Germline V gene lookup returns CDR1 SGHNT and CDR2 YYREEE (reference sequence). The ends were cut back, 4 bases at V and 2 bases at J, with 15 bases in the middle. The CDR3 nucleotides read TGTGCCAGCAGCACGCCGGGGGGGACCAACTATGGCTACACCTTC. This gives the protein CASSTPGGTNYGYTF.

About this clone: This sample also contains other DNA sequences that code for the same CDR3. This chain links TRBV7-9 with TRBJ2-3; TRBD2 agrees at 13 bases. J lost 3 bases, V lost 5 bases, and 2 bases had no gene match. This CDR3 is 15 amino acids long. CDR1 SEHNR and CDR2 FQNEAQ come from the germline V gene (reference sequence). The chain's CDR3 is CASSLGLAGTDTQYF. CDR3 DNA sequence: TGTGCCAGCAGCCTGGGACTAGCGGGAACAGATACGCAGTATTTT.

This clone was seen a single time. The chain uses TRBV29-1 and TRBJ2-7, with 8 bases lining up with TRBD2. The junction had 9 bases not matched to a gene; V was cut back by 4 bases and J by 4 bases. Looked up from germline, CDR1 is SQVTM and CDR2 is ANQGSEA. This CDR3 contains 14 residues. The CDR3 DNA reads as TGCAGCGTTGTCGGCGGGAGGTTTGTATACGAGCAGTACTTC. This sequence encodes CSVVGGRFVYEQYF.

The chain carries TRBV5-1 and TRBJ2-7, with 14 bases matching TRBD2. J lost 5 bases, V lost 4 bases, and 14 bases had no gene match. The CDR3 covers 18 residues. Germline V lookup: CDR1 SGHRS, CDR2 YFSETQ. Written as DNA, the CDR3 is TGCGCCAGCAGCCTGGGACTAGCGGGAGAAAGTCGAAACGACGAGCAGTACTTC. It translates to CASSLGLAGESRNDEQYF.

The rearrangement joins TRBV2 to TRBJ2-1; TRBD2 aligns across 9 bases. The germline V gene has CDR1 SNHLY and CDR2 FYNNEI. After removal of 6 bases from V and 12 bases from J, the junction contained 15 bases not matched to a gene. This CDR3 comprises 15 residues. CDR3 DNA sequence: TGTGCCAGCAGGAGGAGCGGACTAGCGATGTTAGCGCAGTTCTTC. It yields the protein CASRRSGLAMLAQFF. The complete variable domain, with remaining parts taken from reference TRBV2 and TRBJ2-1, reads EPEVTQTPSHQVTQMGQEVILRCVPISNHLYFYWYRQILGQKVEFLVSFYNNEISEKSEIFDDQFSVERPDGSNFTLKIRSTKLEDSAMYFCASRRSGLAMLAQFFGPGTRLTVL.

V gene TRBV28 combines with J gene TRBJ2-4; 7 nucleotides match TRBD2. There are 17 residues in the CDR3. Losses at the gene ends were 2 bases for V and 1 base for J; bases not matched to a gene: 8. The germline V gene has CDR1 MDHEN and CDR2 SYDVKM. For the CDR3, the DNA is TGTGCCAGCAGTTTAGGGTTAGCGGGCGTGGCCAAAAACATTCAGTACTTC. Its protein product is CASSLGLAGVAKNIQYF.

The V call is TRBV9, the J call TRBJ1-1; a weak D match, TRBD1 (6 bases). Germline assignment: CDR1 SGDLS and CDR2 YYNGEE. V lost 1 base and J 3 bases, leaving 16 bases between the germline ends. This CDR3 spans 16 amino acids. The CDR3 region is CASSVSWGPPHTEAFF. DNA of the CDR3: TGTGCCAGCAGCGTAAGCTGGGGGCCCCCTCACACTGAAGCTTTCTTT.

This rearrangement joins TRBV30 to TRBJ2-1, with D uncertain. The V gene's germline CDR1 is GTSNPN and CDR2 SVGIG (reference sequence). The V end lost 0 bases, the J end lost 5 bases, and 17 bases lay between the germline ends. The CDR3 has 16 amino acids. CDR3 protein: CAWSVPQRAVNNEQFF. In DNA form, the CDR3 reads TGTGCCTGGAGTGTACCCCAGCGAGCCGTCAACAATGAGCAGTTCTTC.

This chain joins TRBV30 and TRBJ1-4; the D gene is possibly TRBD1 (5 bases). Trimming removed 2 bases at V and 0 bases at J, with 13 bases between. CDR1 GTSNPN and CDR2 SVGIG come from the germline V gene (reference sequence). This CDR3 is 16 amino acids long. This chain's CDR3 is CAWSPGSYATNEKLFF. The CDR3 DNA reads as TGTGCCTGGAGTCCAGGGTCCTATGCAACTAATGAAAAACTGTTTTTT.

This clone was seen more than once but under ten times. The chain joins TRBV27 to TRBJ2-3, with a possible D match to TRBD2 (6 bases). The V and J ends lost 2 bases and 0 bases respectively, with 12 bases between them. The CDR3 runs 16 residues. Germline V gives CDR1 MNHEY, CDR2 SMNVEV (reference sequence). The DNA of the CDR3 is TGTGCCAGCAGTTTAAGACACAGCGGGAGCACAGATACGCAGTATTTT. Its translation: CASSLRHSGSTDTQYF.

The chain recombines TRBV5-1 with TRBJ2-7, with 8 bases lining up with TRBD2. Germline-derived CDR1 and CDR2 are SGHRS and YFSETQ. The CDR3 sequence is 15 residues long. V lost 0 bases, J lost 6 bases, and 8 bases stayed unmatched. The CDR3 bases are TGCGCCAGCAGCTTGGCCGGGACTAGGTTTGGCGAGCAGTACTTC. Protein product: CASSLAGTRFGEQYF. Complete variable domain (other parts from reference TRBV5-1 and TRBJ2-7): KAGVTQTPRYLIKTRGQQVTLSCSPISGHRSVSWYQQTPGQGLQFLFEYFSETQRNKGNFPGRFSGRQFSNSRSEMNVSTLELGDSALYLCASSLAGTRFGEQYFGPGTRLTVT.

The V call is TRBV3-1 (or the pseudogene TRBV3-2), the J call TRBJ2-3, with D unclear. The V gene's germline CDR1 is LGHDT and CDR2 YNNKEL (reference sequence). V was pared by 5 bases and J by 0 bases, with 18 bases between. The CDR3 contains 17 residues. As DNA, the CDR3 is TGTGCCAGCAGCAACCGCCGACGGTCAACTAGCACAGATACGCAGTATTTT. Translation gives CASSNRRRSTSTDTQYF.

The rearrangement joins TRBV19 to TRBJ2-2; D possibly corresponds to TRBD2 (5 bases). Germline CDR1 is LNHDA and CDR2 is SQIVND (reference sequence). CDR3 length equals 14 residues. V was cut by 10 bases and J by 5 bases, with 17 bases left in between. The CDR3 sequence: CATRGQMGTGELFF. CDR3 sequence (DNA): TGTGCCACCCGCGGGCAGATGGGTACCGGGGAGCTGTTTTTT.

The gene calls are TRBV12-3 or TRBV12-4 and TRBJ1-5; no definite D call. The CDR3 has 13 residues. V gave up 3 bases and J gave up 3 bases, with 6 bases separating them. Here the CDR3 reads CASSLEVNQPQHF. The CDR3 DNA reads as TGTGCCAGCAGTTTGGAGGTCAATCAGCCCCAGCATTTT.

This clone was seen just once. The chain uses TRBV12-3 or TRBV12-4 and TRBJ2-7; D not resolved. Between the trimmed V and J ends, which lost 6 bases and 6 bases, there was a span of 9 bases. This CDR3 has 11 amino acids. CDR3 DNA sequence: TGTGCCAGCAGCTACAGAGGCGAGCAGTACTTC. This gives the protein CASSYRGEQYF.

This chain joins TRBV12-3 or TRBV12-4 and TRBJ2-1, with 7 bases fitting TRBD2. Trimming at V came to 3 bases and at J to 10 bases, leaving 6 bases not matched to a gene. The CDR3 sequence is 13 residues long. The CDR3 bases are TGTGCCAGCAGTTTGTCCCTAGCGGAAGAGCAGTTCTTC. Translated, it gives CASSLSLAEEQFF.

The chain uses TRBV5-6 and TRBJ2-2; no clear D. This CDR3 is built from 12 residues. Germline V CDR1 and CDR2: SGHDT, YYEEEE. V lost 2 bases and J 6 bases, leaving 5 bases between the germline ends. CDR3 DNA sequence: TGTGCCAGCAGCTTTCGGTCCGGGGAGCTGTTTTTT. It yields the protein CASSFRSGELFF.

J is TRBJ2-5 and V is TRBV6-2 or TRBV6-3; D gene uncertain. Germline-derived CDR1 and CDR2 are MNHEY and SVGEGT. The CDR3 loop spans 13 amino acids. The V end lost 5 bases, the J end lost 5 bases, and 12 bases lay between the germline ends. CDR3 residues: CASSLGVRETQYF. The CDR3 nucleotides are TGTGCCAGCAGTCTTGGGGTCCGGGAGACCCAGTACTTC.

This chain connects TRBV6-5 to TRBJ1-6; TRBD1 might be the D (5 bases). In germline, CDR1 is MNHEY, CDR2 SVGAGI. The CDR3 length is 13 residues. Trimming removed 3 bases from V and 9 bases from J, with 9 bases in between. Written as DNA, the CDR3 is TGTGCCAGCAGTTATCAGGGCGGTTCACCCCTCCACTTT. Translated: CASSYQGGSPLHF.

The chain is built from TRBV5-4 and TRBJ2-3; D might be TRBD2 (6 bases). CDR1 is SGHNT and CDR2 is YYREEE in the germline V gene (reference sequence). The CDR3 runs 15 residues. V dropped 3 bases and J dropped 3 bases, with 14 bases sitting between them. This CDR3 is CASSSGPRETDTQYF. CDR3 coding DNA: TGTGCCAGCAGCTCAGGACCCCGGGAGACAGATACGCAGTATTTT.

The gene calls are TRBV5-4 and TRBJ2-3; 16 positions match TRBD2. Looked up from germline, CDR1 is SGHNT and CDR2 is YYREEE (reference sequence). This CDR3 comprises 18 residues. The V gene end was trimmed by 4 bases and the J gene end by 4 bases; junction bases not matched to a gene: 9. CDR3 sequence reads: CASSEGLAGGPGADTQYF. The DNA of the CDR3 is TGTGCCAGCAGCGAGGGACTAGCGGGAGGGCCGGGGGCAGATACGCAGTATTTT.

CDR3 region: CASRWGVYEQYF. The CDR3 DNA sequence: TGTGCCAGCCGGTGGGGCGTCTACGAGCAGTACTTC. The chain carries TRBV2 and TRBJ2-7; tentatively, D is TRBD1 (5 bases). The germline gives CDR1 SNHLY, CDR2 FYNNEI. This CDR3 comprises 12 residues. Trimming left V 8 bases short and J 3 bases short, with 11 bases between.

V gene TRBV29-1 combines with J gene TRBJ1-5; a possible D gene is TRBD1 (5 bases). The CDR3 loop spans 13 amino acids. The V gene's germline CDR1 is SQVTM and CDR2 ANQGSEA. Between the trimmed V and J ends, which lost 3 bases and 6 bases, there was a span of 12 bases. CDR3 DNA sequence: TGCAGCGTTGAGAAAGGGGAAGGTCAGCCCCAGCATTTT. Protein sequence: CSVEKGEGQPQHF.

The chain links TRBV6-1 to TRBJ2-5; D may be TRBD1 (5 bases). Per the germline V gene, CDR1 is MNHNS and CDR2 is SASEGT. The CDR3 consists of 13 residues. Trimming shortened V by 3 bases and J by 5 bases, and 10 bases separated the two germline ends. The CDR3, as DNA: TGTGCCAGCAGTGATTCAGGGTGGGAGACCCAGTACTTC. This encodes CASSDSGWETQYF.